This T cell receptor beta chain emerged from a study of T-cell memory formation after mild COVID-19. One entry per CDR3 protein results from TCRdb running MiXCR on the 5' RACE reads. The data hold 300,000 to 350,000 distinct CDR3 sequences, with roughly an eighth observed a single time. This clonotype came up a few times. The CDR3 is made up of 19 amino acids. Germline lookup yields CDR1 SGHTA and CDR2 FQGTGA. Trimming left V 4 bases short and J 0 bases short, with 23 bases between. The material sequenced was PBMCs or a T cell subset sorted from them (not recorded which). The clonotype comes from a man aged 18 to 29 who had mild COVID-19 (a few samples of this study predate the infection). Cell type and time point are not known. The chain recombines TRBV7-3 with TRBJ2-3; D possibly uses TRBD1 or TRBD2 (5 bases each). DNA for the CDR3: TGTGCCAGCAGCTCGACTATACCCGACAGTTTGTCTAGCACAGATACGCAGTATTTT. Protein product: CASSSTIPDSLSSTDTQYF.